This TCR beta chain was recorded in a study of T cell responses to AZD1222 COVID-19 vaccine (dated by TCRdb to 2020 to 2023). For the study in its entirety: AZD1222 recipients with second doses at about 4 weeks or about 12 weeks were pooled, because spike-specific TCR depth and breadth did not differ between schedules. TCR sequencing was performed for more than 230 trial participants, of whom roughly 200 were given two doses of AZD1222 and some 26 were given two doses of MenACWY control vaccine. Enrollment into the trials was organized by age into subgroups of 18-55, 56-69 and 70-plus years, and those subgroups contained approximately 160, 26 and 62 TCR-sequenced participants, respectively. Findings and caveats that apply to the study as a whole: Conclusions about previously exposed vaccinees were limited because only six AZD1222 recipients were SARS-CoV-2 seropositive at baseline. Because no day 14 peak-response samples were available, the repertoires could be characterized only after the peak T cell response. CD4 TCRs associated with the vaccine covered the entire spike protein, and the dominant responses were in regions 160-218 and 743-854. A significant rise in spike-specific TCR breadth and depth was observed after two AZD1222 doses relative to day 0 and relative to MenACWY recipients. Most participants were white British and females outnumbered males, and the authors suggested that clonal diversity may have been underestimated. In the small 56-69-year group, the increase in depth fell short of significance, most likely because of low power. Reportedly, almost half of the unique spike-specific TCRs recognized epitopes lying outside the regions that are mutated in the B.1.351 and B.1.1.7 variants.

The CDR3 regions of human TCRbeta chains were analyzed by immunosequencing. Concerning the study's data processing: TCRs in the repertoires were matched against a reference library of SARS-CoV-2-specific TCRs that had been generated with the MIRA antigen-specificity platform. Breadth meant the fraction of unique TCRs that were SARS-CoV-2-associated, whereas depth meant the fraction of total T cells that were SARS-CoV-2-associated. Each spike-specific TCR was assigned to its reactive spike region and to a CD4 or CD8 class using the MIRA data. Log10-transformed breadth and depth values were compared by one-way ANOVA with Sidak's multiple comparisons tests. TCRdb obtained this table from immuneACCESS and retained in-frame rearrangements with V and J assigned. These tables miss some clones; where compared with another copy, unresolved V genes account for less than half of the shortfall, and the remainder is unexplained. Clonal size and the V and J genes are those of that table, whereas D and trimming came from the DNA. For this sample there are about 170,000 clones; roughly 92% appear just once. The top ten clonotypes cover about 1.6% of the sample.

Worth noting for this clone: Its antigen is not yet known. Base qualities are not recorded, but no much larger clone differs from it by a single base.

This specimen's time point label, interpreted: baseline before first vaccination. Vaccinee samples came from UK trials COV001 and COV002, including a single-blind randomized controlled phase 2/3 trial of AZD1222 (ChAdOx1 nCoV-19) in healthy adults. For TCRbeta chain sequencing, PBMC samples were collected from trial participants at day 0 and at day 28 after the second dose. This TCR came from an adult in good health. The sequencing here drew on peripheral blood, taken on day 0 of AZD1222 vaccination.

The DNA reads TGTGCCAGCAGCCTCGGGGGTTTTGAAGCTTTCTTT. Translated, this gives CASSLGGFEAFF. The chain employs TRBV7-8 and TRBJ1-1; TRBD1 is a possible D gene, resting on 5 matching bases. The CDR3 runs 12 amino acids, cysteine and phenylalanine included. The only DNA kept is the CDR3, 36 bases in frame from the first base. Relative to germline, V is 5 bases shorter and J is 7 bases shorter, with 11 bases between their ends. CDR1 and CDR2 are drawn from the germline V gene: SGHVS, FQNEAQ.